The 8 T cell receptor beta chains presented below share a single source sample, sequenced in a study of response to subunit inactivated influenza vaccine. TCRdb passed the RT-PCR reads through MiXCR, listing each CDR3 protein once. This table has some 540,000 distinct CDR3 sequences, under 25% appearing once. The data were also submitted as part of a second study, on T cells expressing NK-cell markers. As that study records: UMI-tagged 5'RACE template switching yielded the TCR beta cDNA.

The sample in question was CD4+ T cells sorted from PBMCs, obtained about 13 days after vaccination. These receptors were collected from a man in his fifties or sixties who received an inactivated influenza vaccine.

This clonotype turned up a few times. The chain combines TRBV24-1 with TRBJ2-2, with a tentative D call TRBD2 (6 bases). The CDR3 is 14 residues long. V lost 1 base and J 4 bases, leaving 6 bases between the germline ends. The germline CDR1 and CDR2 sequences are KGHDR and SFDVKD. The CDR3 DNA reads TGTGCCACCAGTGATTTCGGGGGCACCGGGGAGCTGTTTTTT. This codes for CATSDFGGTGELFF.

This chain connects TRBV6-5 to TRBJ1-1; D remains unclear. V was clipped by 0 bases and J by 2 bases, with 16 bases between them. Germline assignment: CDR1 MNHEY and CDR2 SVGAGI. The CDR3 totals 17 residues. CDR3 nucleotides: TGTGCCAGCAGTTACTCGGTTTCTAGGCAGGTAAACACTGAAGCTTTCTTT. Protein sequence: CASSYSVSRQVNTEAFF.

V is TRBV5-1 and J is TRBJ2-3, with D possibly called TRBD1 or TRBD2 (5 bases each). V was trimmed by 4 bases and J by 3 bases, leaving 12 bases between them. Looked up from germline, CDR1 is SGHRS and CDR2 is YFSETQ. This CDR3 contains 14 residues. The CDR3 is CASSRDGVTDTQYF. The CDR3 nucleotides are TGCGCCAGCAGCCGGGACGGGGTAACAGATACGCAGTATTTT.

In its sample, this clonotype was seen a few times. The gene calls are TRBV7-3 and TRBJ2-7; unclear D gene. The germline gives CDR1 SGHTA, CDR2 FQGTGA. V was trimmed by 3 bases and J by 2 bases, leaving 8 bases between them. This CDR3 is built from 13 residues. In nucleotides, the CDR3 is TGTGCCAGCAGCTTCGGGTTAGCCTACGAGCAGTACTTC. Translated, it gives CASSFGLAYEQYF. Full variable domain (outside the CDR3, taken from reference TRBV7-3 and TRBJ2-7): GAGVSQTPSNKVTEKGKYVELRCDPISGHTALYWYRQSLGQGPEFLIYFQGTGAADDSGLPNDRFFAVRPEGSVSTLKIQRTERGDSAVYLCASSFGLAYEQYFGPGTRLTVT.

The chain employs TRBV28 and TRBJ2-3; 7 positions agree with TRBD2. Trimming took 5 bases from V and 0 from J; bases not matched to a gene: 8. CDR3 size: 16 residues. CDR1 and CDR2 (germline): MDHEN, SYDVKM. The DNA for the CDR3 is TGTGCCAGCAGTACGCGGGACTACCCAAGCACAGATACGCAGTATTTT. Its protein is CASSTRDYPSTDTQYF.

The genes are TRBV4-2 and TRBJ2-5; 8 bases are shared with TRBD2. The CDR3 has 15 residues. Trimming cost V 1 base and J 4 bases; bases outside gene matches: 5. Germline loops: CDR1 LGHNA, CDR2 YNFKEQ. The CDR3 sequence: CASSQGSGISETQYF. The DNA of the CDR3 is TGTGCCAGCAGCCAAGGTAGCGGGATTTCAGAGACCCAGTACTTC.

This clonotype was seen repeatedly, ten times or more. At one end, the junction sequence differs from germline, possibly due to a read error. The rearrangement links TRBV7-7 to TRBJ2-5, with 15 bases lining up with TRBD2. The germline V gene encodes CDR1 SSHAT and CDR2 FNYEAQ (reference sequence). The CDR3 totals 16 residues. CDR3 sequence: CASSPGLAGGRETQYF. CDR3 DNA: TGTGCTAGCAGCCCGGGACTAGCGGGGGGAAGAGAGACCCAGTACTTC.

CDR3 in amino acids: CASSLGVAGFYEQYF. The CDR3, as DNA: TGTGCCAGCAGCTTGGGAGTAGCAGGGTTCTACGAGCAGTACTTC. The chain links TRBV5-5 to TRBJ2-7; weak D call: TRBD1 (5 bases). The germline V and J ends were trimmed by 0 bases and 3 bases, with 13 bases remaining between them. This CDR3 comprises 15 residues. CDR1 and CDR2 (germline): SGHKS, YYEKEE (reference sequence).